This TCR beta chain was captured in a study of blood T cells in healthy people across ages. General study findings and limits: There were more naive CD4+ cells and higher diversity in long-lived donors than in aged donors.

Each individual donor underwent a draw of around 9.8 milliliters of peripheral blood. Primers used in a second PCR of about 7 to 12 cycles were a sample-barcoded 5' primer and a J-beta primer mix. MiXCR, applied by TCRdb to the 5' RACE reads, yields one record per CDR3 protein. In the table there are about 730,000 distinct CDR3 sequences, roughly two fifths of which are singletons. On this clonotype: Its specificity is not known.

This CDR3 contains 18 residues. Germline values: CDR1 SGHTA, CDR2 FQGNSA. V lost 0 bases, J lost 10 bases, and 25 bases lay in between. Sequencing was done on a sample of blood. This clonotype originated in a woman aged 55 to 70 in good health. This chain connects TRBV7-2 to TRBJ2-1, with D possibly being TRBD1 (6 bases). The CDR3 spells CASSLAFRQVAPPGEQFF. The CDR3 DNA reads as TGTGCCAGCAGCTTAGCTTTTCGACAGGTCGCGCCCCCAGGGGAGCAGTTCTTC.